Detailed here is one T cell receptor beta chain. The sample belongs to a study of blood T cell repertoires in COVID-19. CDR1 DFQATT and CDR2 SNEGSKA come from the germline V gene (reference sequence). The CDR3 contains 13 residues. Deletions cut 3 bases from V and 10 bases from J, with 18 bases between. The method was immunoSEQ multiplex PCR; TCRdb's version includes in-frame clones alone and lacks a portion of them. The data show over 60,000 clones, approximately 86% seen once. The sample was peripheral blood. The chain links TRBV20-1 to TRBJ1-1, with D possibly matching TRBD1 (6 bases). This clonotype was obtained from a man aged 35 to 55 with acute or convalescent COVID-19. Written as DNA, the CDR3 is TGCAGTGCTAGTTTCAGGGGCCTGCCTCGAGCTTTCTTT. Encoded protein: CSASFRGLPRAFF.